This TCR beta chain was sequenced in a study of cytomegalovirus exposure and HLA in healthy donors. General study results and limits: In vitro, three CMV-associated chains proved specific for CMV antigens.

A note on this clone: The antigen is not known.

Germline CDR1 SGHRS, CDR2 YFSETQ. Trimming shortened V by 0 bases and J by 7 bases, and 11 bases separated the two germline ends. CDR3 length: 14 residues. Primers for the PCR totalled 60 Vbeta and 13 Jbeta. Profiling relied on immunoSEQ multiplex PCR, and the TCRdb table lists in-frame clones only, not all of them. The table includes fewer than 150,000 clones, approximately 80% detected once. The chain employs TRBV5-1 and TRBJ2-1; tentatively, D is TRBD2 (5 bases). Sequenced input: PBMCs. The receptor comes from a male donor in good health and CMV-seronegative. CDR3 sequence reads: CASSLEQRVNEQFF. CDR3 nucleotides: TGCGCCAGCAGCTTGGAGCAGAGGGTAAATGAGCAGTTCTTC.